These T cell receptor beta chains were read from a single sample in a study of immune heterogeneity within non-small cell lung tumors. TCRdb analysed the multiplex PCR reads with MiXCR anew, one entry per CDR3 protein. This sample carries fewer than 15,000 distinct CDR3 sequences, about 30% of them seen once, and the ten largest clones take 5.2%. The sample taken for sequencing was lung tumor tissue. The receptors derive from a man in his forties with non-small cell lung cancer. CDR3s include the opening cysteine and the closing phenylalanine or tryptophan. The D gene is left open where the match is weak. Only some rows state a clone size, as once, few, many or a class for expanded clones.

>TRBV5-8|TRBJ2-7|many|TRBD2
CASGVEREWYEQYF
TGTGCCAGCGGGGTAGAGCGGGAGTGGTACGAGCAGTACTTC
>TRBV2|TRBJ1-5|many|.
CASSERGGGPQPQHF
TGTGCCAGCAGTGAACGCGGAGGGGGACCTCAGCCCCAGCATTTT
>TRBV4-2|TRBJ1-1|few|.
CASSPGQSTEAFF
TGTGCCAGCAGCCCCGGACAGTCCACTGAAGCTTTCTTT
>TRBV5-4|TRBJ2-5|.|TRBD2
CASSLAASGRGETQYF
TGTGCCAGCAGCTTGGCGGCTAGCGGGAGAGGAGAGACCCAGTACTTC
>TRBV30|TRBJ2-1|medium-sized|TRBD1
CAWTLGQGKKFF
TGTGCCTGGACCTTAGGACAGGGTAAAAAGTTCTTC
>TRBV5-8|TRBJ1-5|.|.
CASSPRGGSNQPQHF
TGTGCCAGCAGCCCTAGGGGCGGTAGCAATCAGCCCCAGCATTTT
>TRBV4-2|TRBJ2-3|.|TRBD2
CASSHASSGGSGVTQYF
TGTGCCAGCAGCCATGCATCTAGCGGGGGTTCCGGGGTTACGCAGTATTTT
>TRBV12-3/TRBV12-4|TRBJ2-1|many|.
CASSVLGSYNEQFF
TGTGCCAGCAGTGTTCTGGGCTCCTACAATGAGCAGTTCTTC
>TRBV5-6|TRBJ2-2|few|TRBD1
CASSSRQGANTGELFF
TGTGCCAGCAGCTCCCGACAGGGGGCGAACACCGGGGAGCTGTTTTTT
>TRBV3-1|TRBJ1-2|many|TRBD1
CASTNRGGTDYGYTF
TGTGCCAGCACCAACAGGGGGGGGACAGACTATGGCTACACCTTC
>TRBV19|TRBJ1-1|many|TRBD1
CASRKNSGQDTEAFF
TGTGCCAGTAGAAAGAACTCCGGACAGGACACTGAAGCTTTCTTT
>TRBV30|TRBJ1-4|many|.
CAWGQTGGNEKLFF
TGTGCCTGGGGGCAAACAGGCGGTAATGAAAAACTGTTTTTT
>TRBV5-6|TRBJ2-1|.|.
CASSPAQYNEQFF
TGTGCCAGCAGCCCCGCCCAGTACAATGAGCAGTTCTTC
>TRBV11-1|TRBJ1-1|.|TRBD1
CASSLSPTGGMNTEAFF
TGTGCCAGCAGCCTTTCCCCCACAGGGGGGATGAACACTGAAGCTTTCTTT
>TRBV20-1|TRBJ1-1|medium-sized|TRBD1
CSAKDATGVNTEAFF
TGCAGTGCTAAGGACGCGACAGGGGTGAACACTGAAGCTTTCTTT
>TRBV13|TRBJ2-2|.|.
CASISAGGTGELFF
TGTGCCAGCATAAGCGCCGGGGGCACCGGGGAGCTGTTTTTT